This TCR beta chain was retrieved from a study of blood T cell repertoires in COVID-19. Study-wide context: The United States, Italy and Spain were the sources of the acute and convalescent COVID-19 samples. Sources were T cells, B-cell-depleted T cells, or PBMCs; the material itself was cDNA or gDNA.

In the study's own analysis: Nucleated cell number was recorded as an estimate derived from reference gene primer amplification. The protocol was immunoSEQ multiplex PCR, while the TCRdb copy is restricted to in-frame clones and leaves out a portion. V and J calls and clone size come straight from that table; D and trimming were deduced from the DNA. The table has 200,000 to 300,000 clones, approximately 80% seen once. The sequenced sample consisted of peripheral blood. The receptor's source is a man aged 25 to 40 who had recovered from COVID-19.

CDR3 in DNA: TGCAGCGCCGGAGAAGGAAACACCGGGGAGCTGTTTTTT. This gives the protein CSAGEGNTGELFF. The V call is TRBV29-1, the J call TRBJ2-2; D gene ambiguous. The CDR3 consists of 13 residues. Germline CDR1 reads SQVTM; CDR2 reads ANQGSEA. Between the trimmed V and J ends, which lost 7 bases and 2 bases, there was a span of 11 bases.